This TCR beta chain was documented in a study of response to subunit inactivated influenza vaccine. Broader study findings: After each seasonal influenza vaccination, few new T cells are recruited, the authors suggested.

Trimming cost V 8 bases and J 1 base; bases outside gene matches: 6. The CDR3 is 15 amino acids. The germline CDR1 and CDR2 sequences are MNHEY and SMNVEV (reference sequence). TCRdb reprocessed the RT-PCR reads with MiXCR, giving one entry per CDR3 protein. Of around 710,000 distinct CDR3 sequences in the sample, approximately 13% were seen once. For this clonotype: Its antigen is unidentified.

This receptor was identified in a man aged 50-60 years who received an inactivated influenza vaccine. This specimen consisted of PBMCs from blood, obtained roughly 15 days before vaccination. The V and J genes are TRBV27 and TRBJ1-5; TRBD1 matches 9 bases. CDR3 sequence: CASGPGTGSNQPQHF. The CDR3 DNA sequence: TGTGCCAGCGGCCCCGGGACAGGGAGCAATCAGCCCCAGCATTTT.